This T cell receptor beta chain was sequenced in a study of cytomegalovirus exposure and HLA in healthy donors. This CDR3 has 13 residues. In germline, CDR1 is MNHNY, CDR2 SVGAGI (reference sequence). The V end lost 2 bases, the J end lost 3 bases, and 8 bases lay between the germline ends. Study-wide findings and caveats: As a later analysis showed, a missense DCLRE1C variant was linked to trimming of TCR beta V- and J-genes.

This clone was recorded a few times. Antigen: not known. PCR employed 60 Vbeta and 13 Jbeta primers. Sequencing used immunoSEQ multiplex PCR; TCRdb keeps in-frame clones, though not all of them. The table records 100,000 to 150,000 clones, 83% of them present only once. The chain is built from TRBV6-6 and TRBJ2-7; no definite D call. This sequence was found in a girl aged 2 to 9 in good health and CMV-seronegative. Sequenced: PBMCs. The CDR3 DNA is TGTGCCAGCAGTTACGGTCAGAACTACGAGCAGTACTTC. It translates to CASSYGQNYEQYF.